The rows below give T cell receptor beta chains drawn from one sample of a study of cytomegalovirus exposure and HLA in healthy donors. Some clones are missing from TCRdb's copy, which holds only in-frame ones; the method was immunoSEQ multiplex PCR. The sample records about 190,000 clones, around 83% being singletons. The sequenced sample was PBMCs. These receptor sequences come from a woman aged 40 to 55 in good health and CMV-seronegative. Both conserved end residues are part of each CDR3. D genes are given only for firm matches. Not every row has a clone size; where given, it reads once, few, many or a size class.

v_gene	j_gene	abundance	d_gene	CDR3nt	CDR3aa
TRBV9	TRBJ2-6	-	TRBD1	TGTGCCAGCAGCGCAACAGGGGGAGGTGGGGCCAACGTCCTGACTTTC	CASSATGGGGANVLTF
TRBV5-1	TRBJ2-1	many	TRBD2	TGCGCCAGCAGCCGCGGGACTAGCGGCTCCTACAATGAGCAGTTCTTC	CASSRGTSGSYNEQFF
TRBV5-1	TRBJ2-3	-	-	TGCGCCAGCAGCTTGATTGGCAGGGTTGACACAGATACGCAGTATTTT	CASSLIGRVDTDTQYF
TRBV5-1	TRBJ1-5	-	-	TGCGCCAGCAGCTTGGGCGGACTGACTAGCAATCAGCCCCAGCATTTT	CASSLGGLTSNQPQHF
TRBV6-1	TRBJ1-5	-	TRBD1	TGTGCCAGCTGGGACAGGGTGAGCAATCAGCCCCAGCATTTT	CASWDRVSNQPQHF
TRBV19	TRBJ1-3	-	-	TGTGCCAGTAGAGAAGGGGGGGCTGGAAACACCATATATTTT	CASREGGAGNTIYF
TRBV6-5	TRBJ2-2	few	-	TGTGCCAGCAGTTACGGGAGCGTGGAGCTGTTTTTT	CASSYGSVELFF
TRBV11-3	TRBJ2-7	-	TRBD2	TGTGCCAGCAGCGGGGACGCGGGAGGGCTATACGAGCAGTACTTC	CASSGDAGGLYEQYF
TRBV19	TRBJ1-1	once	TRBD1	TGTGCGAGTAGTAGGATCAGGGGGTCGAACACTGAAGCTTTCTTT	CASSRIRGSNTEAFF
TRBV29-1	TRBJ1-4	-	TRBD1	TGCAGCGCAGCCGGGACAGGGGACGAAAAACTGTTTTTT	CSAAGTGDEKLFF
TRBV7-9	TRBJ1-2	-	-	TGTTCCAGCAGCAGCGGACAGAGGATGGATGGCTACACCTTC	CSSSSGQRMDGYTF
TRBV5-4	TRBJ2-1	-	-	TGTGTCAGCAGCTTGGGAAGAAGACGCGGGACAGCATACAATGAGCAGTTCTTC	CVSSLGRRRGTAYNEQFF
TRBV19	TRBJ1-5	-	TRBD1	TGTGCCAGTAGTACGGACAGGGAGGGCAATCAGCCCCAGCATTTT	CASSTDREGNQPQHF
TRBV6-1	TRBJ2-3	-	TRBD1	TGTGCCAGCAGTGGGATGACCGGGACAGGTCGAATAGATACGCAGTATTTT	CASSGMTGTGRIDTQYF
TRBV5-1	TRBJ2-3	-	-	TGCGCCAGCAGCCCTGGAGGCGGGTTAAGGCGAGCAGATACGCAGTATTTT	CASSPGGGLRRADTQYF
TRBV11-2	TRBJ2-1	-	-	TGTGCCAGCAGCCACCGCCTTAGCGGAGTCTACAATGAGCAGTTCTTC	CASSHRLSGVYNEQFF
TRBV25-1	TRBJ1-2	-	-	TGTGCCAGCAGCCCTTCGATACACCAAGGCTACACCTTC	CASSPSIHQGYTF
TRBV29-1	TRBJ2-5	-	-	TGCAGCGCCGGGGCCGGGGGTGAAGAGACCCAGTACTTC	CSAGAGGEETQYF
TRBV5-8	TRBJ1-5	-	-	TGTGCCAGCGCCTTGATCGGTAGCAATCAGCCCCAGCATTTT	CASALIGSNQPQHF
TRBV6-5	TRBJ2-1	few	TRBD2	TGTGCCAGCAGACCCGGGACTAGGCGCCATGAGCAGTTCTTC	CASRPGTRRHEQFF
TRBV2	TRBJ2-2	-	-	TGTGCCAGCACCCAGGGGCGCGCGGGCACCGGGGAGCTGTTTTTT	CASTQGRAGTGELFF
TRBV10-3	TRBJ2-3	-	TRBD2	TGTGCCATCAGTGAGGGTGCGGGAGGGCCATGGAGCACAGATACGCAGTATTTT	CAISEGAGGPWSTDTQYF
TRBV4-3	TRBJ2-7	-	-	TGCGCCAGCAGCCAAGGTCGGGGGGCGGTCGACGAGCAGTACTTC	CASSQGRGAVDEQYF
TRBV14	TRBJ1-4	-	TRBD1	TGTGCCAGCAGCCCGTCGGGACAGGGCAGAAAACTGTTTTTT	CASSPSGQGRKLFF
TRBV5-4	TRBJ1-1	-	TRBD1	TGTGCCAGCAGCCGACAGGGGGGCACTGAAGCTTTCTTT	CASSRQGGTEAFF
TRBV4-2	TRBJ1-5	-	TRBD1	TGTGCCAGCAGCCAAGTGGTTGGGACAGGGGACAATCAGCCCCAGCATTTT	CASSQVVGTGDNQPQHF
TRBV9	TRBJ2-2	-	-	TGTGCCAGCAGCGTAGTGGGAGCGGAGAACACCGGGGAGCTGTTTTTT	CASSVVGAENTGELFF
TRBV2	TRBJ1-1	-	TRBD1	TGTGCCTCCCGGGACAGTAACACTGAAGCTTTCTTT	CASRDSNTEAFF
TRBV7-3	TRBJ1-1	-	-	TGTGCCAGCAGCTTATACGGGCAGGGGACGAACACTGAAGCTTTCTTT	CASSLYGQGTNTEAFF
TRBV7-2	TRBJ2-5	-	TRBD2	TGTGCCAGCAACATACGCGGGAGAGTTGCGGAGACCCAGTACTTC	CASNIRGRVAETQYF
TRBV7-3	TRBJ2-5	-	TRBD2	TGTGCCAGCAGGACTCCGGGACTAGCGGGATCAGAGACCCAGTACTTC	CASRTPGLAGSETQYF
TRBV27	TRBJ2-1	-	-	TGTACCAGCAGTTTACGGTCTGGGACTTCAAATGAGCAGTTCTTC	CTSSLRSGTSNEQFF